The present entry profiles one T cell receptor (beta chain) with its context. Its antigen is unidentified. This specimen comes from a study of cytomegalovirus exposure and HLA in healthy donors. Study-wide findings and caveats: A later analysis reported that several of the most significant clusters appeared to be linked to common viral pathogens, among them Epstein-Barr virus. Presence/absence results assume similar sequencing depth per donor, which may not hold. The classifier, whose performance was assessed in both the original and validation cohorts, reportedly diagnosed cytomegalovirus status with high specificity and sensitivity.

With 60 Vbeta and 13 Jbeta primers, the PCR was carried out. Produced via immunoSEQ multiplex PCR; TCRdb's table is partial and in-frame only. The repertoire holds around 80,000 clones, about 73% seen once, with 4% to 5% in the top ten. Looked up from germline, CDR1 is LNHDA and CDR2 is SQIVND (reference sequence). The CDR3 has 14 residues. Trimming pared 1 base from V and 2 bases from J, leaving 7 bases between. V gene TRBV19 combines with J gene TRBJ2-3; D is unclear. The clonotype was recovered from a man aged 40-49 years in good health and CMV-seronegative. The sample consisted of PBMCs. Written as DNA, the CDR3 is TGTGCCAGTAGTATAGTACAGACCACAGATACGCAGTATTTT. Encoded protein: CASSIVQTTDTQYF.